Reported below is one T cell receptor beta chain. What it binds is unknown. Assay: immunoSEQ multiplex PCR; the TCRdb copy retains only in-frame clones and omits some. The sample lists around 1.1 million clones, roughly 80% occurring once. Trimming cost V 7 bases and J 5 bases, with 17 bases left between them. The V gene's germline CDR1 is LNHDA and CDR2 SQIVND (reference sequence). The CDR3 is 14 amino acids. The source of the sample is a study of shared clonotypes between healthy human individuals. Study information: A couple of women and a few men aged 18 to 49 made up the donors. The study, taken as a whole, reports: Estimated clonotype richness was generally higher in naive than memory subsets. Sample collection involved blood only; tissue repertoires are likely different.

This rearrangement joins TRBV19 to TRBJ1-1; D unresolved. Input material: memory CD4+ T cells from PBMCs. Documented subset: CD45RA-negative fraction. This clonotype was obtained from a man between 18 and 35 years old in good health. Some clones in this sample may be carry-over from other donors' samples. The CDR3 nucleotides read TGTGCCAGTACCCCGAAGGGAGGGAGGACTGAAGCTTTCTTT. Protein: CASTPKGGRTEAFF.